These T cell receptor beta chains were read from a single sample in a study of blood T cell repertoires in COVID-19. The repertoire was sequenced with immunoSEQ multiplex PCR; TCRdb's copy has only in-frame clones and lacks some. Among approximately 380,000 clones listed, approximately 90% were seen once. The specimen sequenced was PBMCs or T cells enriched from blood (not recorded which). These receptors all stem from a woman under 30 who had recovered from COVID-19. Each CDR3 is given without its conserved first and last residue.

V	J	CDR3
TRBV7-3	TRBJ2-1	ASSLGARSYNEQF
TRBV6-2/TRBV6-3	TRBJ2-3	ASSYPDRGWDTDTQY
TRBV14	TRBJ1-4	ASSQVGTGVEKLF
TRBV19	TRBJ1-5	ASRPGQGVHSNQPQH
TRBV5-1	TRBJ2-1	ASSLALAGGPNEQF
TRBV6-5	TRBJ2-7	ASSYSTGGRPYEQY
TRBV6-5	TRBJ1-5	ASVWQGGQPQH
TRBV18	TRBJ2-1	ASSPFEGSYNEQF
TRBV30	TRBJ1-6	AWGRYNSPLH
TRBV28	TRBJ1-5	ASTPLGGADQPQH
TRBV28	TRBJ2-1	ASSPQSAGGLRDEQF
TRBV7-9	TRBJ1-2	ASSLPRPAGYGYT
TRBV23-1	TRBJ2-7	ASSQTSGYEQY
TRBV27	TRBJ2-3	ATPVDTQY
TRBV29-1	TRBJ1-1	SVPGQGLQNTEAF